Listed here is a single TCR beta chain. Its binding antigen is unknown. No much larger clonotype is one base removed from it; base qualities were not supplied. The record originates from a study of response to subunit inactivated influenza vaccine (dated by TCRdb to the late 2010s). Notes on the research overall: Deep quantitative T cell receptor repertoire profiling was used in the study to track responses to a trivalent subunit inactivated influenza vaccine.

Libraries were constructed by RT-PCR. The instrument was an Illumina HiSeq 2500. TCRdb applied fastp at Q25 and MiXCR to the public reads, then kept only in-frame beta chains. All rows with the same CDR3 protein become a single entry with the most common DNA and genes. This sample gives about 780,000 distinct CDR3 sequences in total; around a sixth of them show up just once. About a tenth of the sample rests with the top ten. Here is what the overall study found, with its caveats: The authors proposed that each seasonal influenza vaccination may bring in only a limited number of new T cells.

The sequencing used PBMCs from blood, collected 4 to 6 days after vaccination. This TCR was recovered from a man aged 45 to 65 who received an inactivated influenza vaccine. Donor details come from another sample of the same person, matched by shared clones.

DNA sequence: TGTGCCAGCAGCCTACGGGACCGAAACACAGATACGCAGTATTTT. This is translated as CASSLRDRNTDTQYF. In this chain, TRBV11-2 is recombined with TRBJ2-3; the D gene is perhaps TRBD1 or TRBD2, each of them matching over 5 bases. From a lookup of the germline V gene, CDR1 and CDR2 are SGHAT and FQNNGV. The germline ends are 14 bases apart after V is trimmed by 5 bases and J by 2 bases. The CDR3 holds 15 amino acids from the cysteine to the phenylalanine. The sequence is cut down to CDR3 DNA, 45 bases in frame from base 1.